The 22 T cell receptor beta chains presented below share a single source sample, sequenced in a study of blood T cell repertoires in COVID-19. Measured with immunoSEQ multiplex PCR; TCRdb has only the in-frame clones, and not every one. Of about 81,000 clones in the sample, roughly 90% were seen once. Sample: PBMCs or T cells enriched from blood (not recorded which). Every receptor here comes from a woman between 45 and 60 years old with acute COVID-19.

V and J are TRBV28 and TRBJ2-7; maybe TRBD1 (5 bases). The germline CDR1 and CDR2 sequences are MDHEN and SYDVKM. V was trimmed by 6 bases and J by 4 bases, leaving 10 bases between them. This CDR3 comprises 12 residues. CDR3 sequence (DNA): TGTGCCAGCAGCCTCCAGGGATACGAGCAGTACTTC. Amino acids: CASSLQGYEQYF.

In nucleotides, the CDR3 is TGTGCCAGCAGCTTGCGGCCCCGTGTTGGGGAGACCCAGTACTTC. This encodes CASSLRPRVGETQYF. The rearrangement uses TRBV7-2 and TRBJ2-5, with D unresolved. This CDR3 contains 15 residues. The V and J ends lost 3 bases and 5 bases respectively, with 16 bases between them. Germline V gene lookup returns CDR1 SGHTA and CDR2 FQGNSA.

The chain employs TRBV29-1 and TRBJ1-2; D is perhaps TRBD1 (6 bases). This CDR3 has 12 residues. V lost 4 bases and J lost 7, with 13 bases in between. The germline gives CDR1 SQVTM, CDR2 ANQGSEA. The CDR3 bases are TGCAGCGTTGCCGGGCTACAGGGTGGCTACACCTTC. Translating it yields CSVAGLQGGYTF. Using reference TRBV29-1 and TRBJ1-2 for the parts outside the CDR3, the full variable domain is SAVISQKPSRDICQRGTSLTIQCQVDSQVTMMFWYRQQPGQSLTLIATANQGSEATYESGFVIDKFPISRPNLTFSTLTVSNMSPEDSSIYLCSVAGLQGGYTFGSGTRLTVV.

CDR3 loop: CSFRDRGHEKLFF. The CDR3 DNA reads as TGCAGCTTTAGGGACAGGGGGCATGAAAAACTGTTTTTT. V usage is TRBV29-1 and J usage is TRBJ1-4; the match to TRBD1 covers 12 bases. CDR3 size: 13 residues. Trimming took 8 bases from V and 6 from J; bases not matched to a gene: 4. Germline CDR1 and CDR2: SQVTM and ANQGSEA.

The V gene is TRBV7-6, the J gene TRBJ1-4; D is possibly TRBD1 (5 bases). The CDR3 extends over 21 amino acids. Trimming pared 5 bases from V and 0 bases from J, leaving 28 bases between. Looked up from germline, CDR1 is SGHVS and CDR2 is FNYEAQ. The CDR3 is CASSRISFGGEGTSTNEKLFF. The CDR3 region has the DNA TGTGCCAGCAGCCGCATAAGTTTCGGGGGGGAAGGTACCTCAACTAATGAAAAACTGTTTTTT.

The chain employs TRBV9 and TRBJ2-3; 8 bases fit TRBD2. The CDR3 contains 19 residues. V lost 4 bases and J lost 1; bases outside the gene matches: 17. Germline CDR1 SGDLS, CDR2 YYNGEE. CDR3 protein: CASSPQGREGLARTDTQYF. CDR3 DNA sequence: TGTGCCAGCAGCCCCCAAGGCCGGGAGGGCCTCGCTCGCACAGATACGCAGTATTTT.

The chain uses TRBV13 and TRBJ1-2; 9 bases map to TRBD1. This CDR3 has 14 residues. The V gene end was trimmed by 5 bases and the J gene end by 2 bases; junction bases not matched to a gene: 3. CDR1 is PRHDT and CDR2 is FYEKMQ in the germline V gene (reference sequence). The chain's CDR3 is CASSGGTGNYGYTF. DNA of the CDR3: TGTGCCAGCAGCGGGGGGACAGGGAACTATGGCTACACCTTC.

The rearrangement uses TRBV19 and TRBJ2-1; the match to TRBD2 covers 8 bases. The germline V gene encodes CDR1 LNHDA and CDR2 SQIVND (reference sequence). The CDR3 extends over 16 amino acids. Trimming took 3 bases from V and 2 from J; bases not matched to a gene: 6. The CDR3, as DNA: TGTGCCAGTAGTATTAGAGCGGGAGTAGCCTACAATGAGCAGTTCTTC. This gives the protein CASSIRAGVAYNEQFF.

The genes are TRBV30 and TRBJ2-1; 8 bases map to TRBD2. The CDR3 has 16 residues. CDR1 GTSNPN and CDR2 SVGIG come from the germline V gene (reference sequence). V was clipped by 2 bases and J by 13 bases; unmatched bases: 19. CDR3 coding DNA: TGTGCCTGGAGTAGTTTGTTCCAGGGAGCGGGAGACCATCAGTTCTTC. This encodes CAWSSLFQGAGDHQFF.

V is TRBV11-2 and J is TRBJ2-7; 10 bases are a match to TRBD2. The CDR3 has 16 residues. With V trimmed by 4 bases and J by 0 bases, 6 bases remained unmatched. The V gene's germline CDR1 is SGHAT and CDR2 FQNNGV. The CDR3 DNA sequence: TGTGCCAGCAGCTCATGGACTAGCGGAAGCTCCTACGAGCAGTACTTC. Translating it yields CASSSWTSGSSYEQYF.

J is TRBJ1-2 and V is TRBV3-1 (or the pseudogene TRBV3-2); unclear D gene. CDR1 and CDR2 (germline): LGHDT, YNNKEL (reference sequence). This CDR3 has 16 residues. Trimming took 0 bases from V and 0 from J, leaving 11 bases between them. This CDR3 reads CASSQDGRPPNYGYTF. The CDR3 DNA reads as TGTGCCAGCAGCCAAGATGGCAGGCCTCCTAACTATGGCTACACCTTC.

CDR3 DNA sequence: TGCGCCAGCTCAAGGCTAGGGGCTGGCAATCAGCCCCAGCATTTT. It encodes CASSRLGAGNQPQHF. The chain recombines TRBV4-1 with TRBJ1-5; the D gene is possibly TRBD1 (5 bases). The V gene's germline CDR1 is MGHRA and CDR2 YSYEKL. The CDR3 totals 15 residues. V shed 8 bases and J shed 2 bases, with 16 bases lying between them.

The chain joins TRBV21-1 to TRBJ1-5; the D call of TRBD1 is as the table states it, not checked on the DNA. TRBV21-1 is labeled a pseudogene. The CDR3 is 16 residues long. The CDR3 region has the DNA TGTGCCAGCAGCAAAGGGGTCCCAGGGGGCTTAGAGCCCCAGCATTTT. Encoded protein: CASSKGVPGGLEPQHF.

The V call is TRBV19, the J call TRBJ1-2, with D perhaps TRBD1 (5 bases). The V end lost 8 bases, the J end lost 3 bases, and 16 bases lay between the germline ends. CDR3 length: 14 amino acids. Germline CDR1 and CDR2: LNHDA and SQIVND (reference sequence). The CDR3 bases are TGTGCCAGTGGGGGACTTGGCCCCCACTATGGCTACACCTTC. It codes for CASGGLGPHYGYTF.

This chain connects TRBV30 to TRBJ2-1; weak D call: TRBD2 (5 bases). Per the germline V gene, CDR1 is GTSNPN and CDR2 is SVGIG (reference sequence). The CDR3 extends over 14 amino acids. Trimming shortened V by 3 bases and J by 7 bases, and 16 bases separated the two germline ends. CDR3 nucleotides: TGTGCCTGGAGACAGTCGGGATTTGGGAATGAGCAGTTCTTC. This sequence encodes CAWRQSGFGNEQFF.

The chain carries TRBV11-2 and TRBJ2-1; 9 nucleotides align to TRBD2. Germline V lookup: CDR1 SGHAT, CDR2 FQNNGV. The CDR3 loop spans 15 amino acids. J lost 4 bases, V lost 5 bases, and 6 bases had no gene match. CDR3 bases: TGTGCCAGCAGCCTGACTAGCGGCAAATACAATGAGCAGTTCTTC. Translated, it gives CASSLTSGKYNEQFF.

The CDR3 nucleotides read TGTGCCAGCAGCCGGTACGGACAGAACACTGAAGCTTTCTTT. Translation gives CASSRYGQNTEAFF. The chain has TRBV4-2 and TRBJ1-1; D may be TRBD1 (5 bases). CDR1 and CDR2 (germline): LGHNA, YNFKEQ. The CDR3 runs 14 residues. V dropped 4 bases and J dropped 1 base, with 10 bases sitting between them.

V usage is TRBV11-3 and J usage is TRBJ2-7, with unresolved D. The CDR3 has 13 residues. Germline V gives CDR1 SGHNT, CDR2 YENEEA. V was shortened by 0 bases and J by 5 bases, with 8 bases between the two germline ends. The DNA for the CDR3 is TGTGCCAGCAGCTTAGATCTGACAAACGAGCAGTACTTC. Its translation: CASSLDLTNEQYF.

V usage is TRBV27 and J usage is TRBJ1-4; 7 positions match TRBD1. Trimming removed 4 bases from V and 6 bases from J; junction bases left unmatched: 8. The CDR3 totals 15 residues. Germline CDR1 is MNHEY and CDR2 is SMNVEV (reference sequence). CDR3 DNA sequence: TGTGCCAGCAGTTCGACAGGGACGACCGATGAAAAACTGTTTTTT. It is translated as CASSSTGTTDEKLFF.

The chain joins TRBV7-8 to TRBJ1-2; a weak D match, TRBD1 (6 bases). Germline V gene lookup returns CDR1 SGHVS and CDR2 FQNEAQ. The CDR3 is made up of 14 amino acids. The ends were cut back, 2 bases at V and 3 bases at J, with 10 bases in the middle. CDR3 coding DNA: TGTGCCAGCAGCTTACTAAACAGGGACTATGGCTACACCTTC. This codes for CASSLLNRDYGYTF.

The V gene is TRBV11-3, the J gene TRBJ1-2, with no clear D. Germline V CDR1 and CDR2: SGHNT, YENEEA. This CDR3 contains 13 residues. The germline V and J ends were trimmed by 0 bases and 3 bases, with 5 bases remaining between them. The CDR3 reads CASSLELDYGYTF. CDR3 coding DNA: TGTGCCAGCAGCTTAGAGTTAGACTATGGCTACACCTTC.

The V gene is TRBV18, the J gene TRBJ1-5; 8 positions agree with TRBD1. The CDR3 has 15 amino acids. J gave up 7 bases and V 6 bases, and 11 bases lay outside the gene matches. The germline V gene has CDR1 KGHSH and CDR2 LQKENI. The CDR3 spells CASSVGQGVQQPQHF. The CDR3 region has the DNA TGTGCCAGCTCCGTTGGACAGGGAGTCCAACAGCCCCAGCATTTT.